The clone carrying this T cell receptor beta chain came up many times. This entry belongs to a study of identical twins. The CDR3 has 11 residues. CDR1 and CDR2 (germline): SQVTM, ANQGSEA. V lost 4 bases and J 5 bases, leaving 5 bases between the germline ends. TCRdb recomputed calls from the 5' RACE reads with MiXCR, one row per CDR3 protein. The data show about 190,000 distinct CDR3 sequences, approximately 15% seen once. The sample was also reused in another study, on T cells expressing NK-cell markers. From that second work: Sorting was restricted to alpha-beta TCR T cells by an anti-gamma-delta TCR antibody in several experiments. Over 5 donors had dominant NKG2C+ clonotypes that comprised roughly 1.0-7.5% of their CD8+ T cells.

V usage is TRBV29-1 and J usage is TRBJ1-4; the D gene is possibly TRBD1 (5 bases). Sequenced sample: CD8+ T cells sorted from blood. The sequence derives from a woman between 18 and 29 years old in good health. The CDR3 DNA sequence: TGCAGCGTTGGGGGGAATGAAAAACTGTTTTTT. Translated, it gives CSVGGNEKLFF.